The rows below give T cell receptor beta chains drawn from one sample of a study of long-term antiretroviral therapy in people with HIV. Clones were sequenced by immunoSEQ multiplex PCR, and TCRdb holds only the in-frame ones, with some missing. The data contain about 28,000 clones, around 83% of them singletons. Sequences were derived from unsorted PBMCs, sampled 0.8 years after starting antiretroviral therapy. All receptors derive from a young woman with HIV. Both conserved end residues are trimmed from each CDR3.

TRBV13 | ASSLGKTTGTEAF
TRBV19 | ASSIDGNTGNTIY
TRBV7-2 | ASSLASTGEGYT
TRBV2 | ASSDDSDTQY
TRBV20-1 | SPLVGTEAF
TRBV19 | ASSMEGVNTEAF
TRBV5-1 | ASSLDPLGKDNSPLH
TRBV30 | AWSLGKRGYT
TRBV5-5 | ASSQTSTGLQPQH
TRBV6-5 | ASNTNGPRVTPLH
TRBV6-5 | ASSAGTGDYNEQF
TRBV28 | ASSSGQDYGYT
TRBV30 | AWSVSGINGYT
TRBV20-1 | SGIEDYGYT
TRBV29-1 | SVIDGVNTEAF
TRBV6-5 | ASSWTGQGHSPLH
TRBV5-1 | ASSLLGQLNQETQY
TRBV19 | ASSIWGADETQY
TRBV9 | ASSVWDSLGYGYT
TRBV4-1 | ASSQDSIPHGYT
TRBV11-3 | ASSLDRARPVSSGNTIY
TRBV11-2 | ASSLGLKSNTEAF
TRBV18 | ASSPQGVGEQY
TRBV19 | ASSQARDTEAF
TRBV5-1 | ASSATGTPFWGYT
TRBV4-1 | ASSQGGVTGPRDYGYT
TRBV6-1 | ASSLWRGSDNEQF
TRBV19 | ASSIGGGLREEKLF
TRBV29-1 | SVTPGGGSSNTEAF
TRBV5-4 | ASSPGGSYNEQF
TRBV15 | ATSVVGGNSPLH
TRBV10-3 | AISESTGQIIYGYT
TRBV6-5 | ASRNTGDMNTEAF
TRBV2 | ASSEDPTGQANQPQH
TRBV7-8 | ASSLGTSGGAFADTQY
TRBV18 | ASSRDRGRYGYT
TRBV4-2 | ASSQERSGGATDTQY
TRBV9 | ASSVGWDRTYEQY
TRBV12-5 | ASGLGLFYEQY
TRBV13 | ASSFGGPGKNIQY
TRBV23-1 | ASTQGGTDYSNQPQH
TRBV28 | ASSQTTGGGEKLF
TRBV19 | ASSRTGPLSYGYT
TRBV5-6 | ASSLGGDQPQH
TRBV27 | ASRAVGRSLYGYT
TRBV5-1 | ASRWGQGNQPQH